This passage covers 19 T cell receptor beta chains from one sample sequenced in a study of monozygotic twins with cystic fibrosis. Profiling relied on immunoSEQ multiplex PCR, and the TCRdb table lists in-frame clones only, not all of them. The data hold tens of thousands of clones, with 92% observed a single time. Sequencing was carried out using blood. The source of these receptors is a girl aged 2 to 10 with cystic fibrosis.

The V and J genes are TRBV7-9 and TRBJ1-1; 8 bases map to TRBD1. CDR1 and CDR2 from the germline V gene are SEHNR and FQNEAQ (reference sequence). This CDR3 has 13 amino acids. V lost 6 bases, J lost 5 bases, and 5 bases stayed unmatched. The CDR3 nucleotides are TGTGCCAGCAGAGACAGGGGAGGGACTGAAGCTTTCTTT. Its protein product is CASRDRGGTEAFF.

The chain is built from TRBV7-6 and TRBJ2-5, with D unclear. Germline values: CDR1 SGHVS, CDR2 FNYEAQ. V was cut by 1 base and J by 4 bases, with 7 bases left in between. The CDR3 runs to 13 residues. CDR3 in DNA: TGTGCCAGCAGCTTAGGGCTTGGAGAGACCCAGTACTTC. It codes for CASSLGLGETQYF.

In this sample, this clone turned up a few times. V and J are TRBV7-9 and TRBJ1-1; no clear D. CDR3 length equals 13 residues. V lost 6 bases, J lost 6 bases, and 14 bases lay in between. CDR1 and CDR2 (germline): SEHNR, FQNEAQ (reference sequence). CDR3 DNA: TGTGCCAGCAGTCAAAGTAGCGTACCTGAAGCTTTCTTT. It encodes CASSQSSVPEAFF.

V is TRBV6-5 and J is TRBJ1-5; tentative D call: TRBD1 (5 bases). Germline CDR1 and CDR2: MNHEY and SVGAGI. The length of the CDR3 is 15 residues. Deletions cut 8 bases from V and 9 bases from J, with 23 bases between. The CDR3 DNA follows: TGTGCCAGCCCTCCGGGACCGATGACTAGTCCGCCCCAGCATTTT. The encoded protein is CASPPGPMTSPPQHF.

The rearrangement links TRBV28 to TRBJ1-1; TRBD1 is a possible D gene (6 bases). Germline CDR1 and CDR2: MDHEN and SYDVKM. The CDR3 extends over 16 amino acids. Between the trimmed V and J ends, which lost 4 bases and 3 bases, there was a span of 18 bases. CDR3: CASSSHLGGGHTEAFF. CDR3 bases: TGTGCCAGCAGTTCCCATCTTGGAGGGGGGCACACTGAAGCTTTCTTT.

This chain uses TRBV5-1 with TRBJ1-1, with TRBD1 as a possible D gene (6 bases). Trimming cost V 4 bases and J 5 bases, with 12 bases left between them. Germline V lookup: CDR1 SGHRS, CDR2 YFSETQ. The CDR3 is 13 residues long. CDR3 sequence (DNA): TGCGCCAGCAGCCCGGACCAGGGGACTGAAGCTTTCTTT. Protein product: CASSPDQGTEAFF.

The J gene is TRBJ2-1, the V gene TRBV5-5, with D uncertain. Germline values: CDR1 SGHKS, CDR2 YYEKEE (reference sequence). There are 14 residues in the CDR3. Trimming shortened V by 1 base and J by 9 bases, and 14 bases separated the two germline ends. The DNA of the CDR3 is TGTGCCAGCAGCTTGAGGGTAGCTGTGCTTGAGCAGTTCTTC. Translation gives CASSLRVAVLEQFF.

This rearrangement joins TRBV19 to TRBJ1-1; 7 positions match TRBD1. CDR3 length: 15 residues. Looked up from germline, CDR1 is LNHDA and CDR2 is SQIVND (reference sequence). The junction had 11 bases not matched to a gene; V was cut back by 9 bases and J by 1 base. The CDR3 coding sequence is TGTGCCAGCACAGGGGCGCGACAGGGGAACACTGAAGCTTTCTTT. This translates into CASTGARQGNTEAFF.

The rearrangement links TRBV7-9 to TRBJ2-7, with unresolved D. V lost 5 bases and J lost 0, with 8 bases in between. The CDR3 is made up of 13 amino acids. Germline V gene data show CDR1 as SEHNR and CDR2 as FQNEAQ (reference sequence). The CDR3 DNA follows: TGTGCCAGCAGCAGAGTTAGCTCCTACGAGCAGTACTTC. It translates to CASSRVSSYEQYF.

CDR3 DNA sequence: TGTGCCACCAGCAGAGATCCTGGACTAGCGGCCTACGAGCAGTACTTC. This gives the protein CATSRDPGLAAYEQYF. The V and J genes are TRBV15 and TRBJ2-7, with 10 bases lining up with TRBD2. Germline trimming cut 0 bases from V and 2 bases from J; bases unmatched to any gene: 4. This CDR3 is built from 16 residues. Germline V gives CDR1 LNHNV, CDR2 YYDKDF (reference sequence). The whole variable domain, filled in from reference TRBV15 and TRBJ2-7, reads DAMVIQNPRYQVTQFGKPVTLSCSQTLNHNVMYWYQQKSSQAPKLLFHYYDKDFNNEADTPDNFQSRRPNTSFCFLDIRSPGLGDTAMYLCATSRDPGLAAYEQYFGPGTRLTVT.

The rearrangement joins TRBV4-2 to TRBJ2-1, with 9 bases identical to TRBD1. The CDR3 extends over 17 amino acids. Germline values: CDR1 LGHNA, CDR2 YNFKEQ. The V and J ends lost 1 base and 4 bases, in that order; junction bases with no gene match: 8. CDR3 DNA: TGTGCCAGCAGCCAAGCAACAGGGACAGGGTCTTACAATGAGCAGTTCTTC. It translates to CASSQATGTGSYNEQFF.

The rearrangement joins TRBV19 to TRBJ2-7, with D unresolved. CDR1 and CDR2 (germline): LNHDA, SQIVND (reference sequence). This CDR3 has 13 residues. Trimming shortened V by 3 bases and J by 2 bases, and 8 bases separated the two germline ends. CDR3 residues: CASSISVTYEQYF. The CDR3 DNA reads TGTGCCAGTAGTATTTCGGTGACCTACGAGCAGTACTTC.

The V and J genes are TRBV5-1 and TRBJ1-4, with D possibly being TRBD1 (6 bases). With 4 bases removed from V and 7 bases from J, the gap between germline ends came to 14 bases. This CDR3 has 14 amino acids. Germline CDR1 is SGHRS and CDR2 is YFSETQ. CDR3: CASSRAGAVEKLFF. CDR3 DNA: TGCGCCAGCAGCCGGGCGGGGGCTGTTGAAAAACTGTTTTTT.

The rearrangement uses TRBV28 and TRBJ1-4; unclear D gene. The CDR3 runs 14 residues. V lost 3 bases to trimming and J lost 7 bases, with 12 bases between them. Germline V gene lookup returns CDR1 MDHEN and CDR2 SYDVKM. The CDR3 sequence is CASSFMVGSEKLFF. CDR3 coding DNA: TGTGCCAGCAGTTTCATGGTGGGTAGTGAAAAACTGTTTTTT.

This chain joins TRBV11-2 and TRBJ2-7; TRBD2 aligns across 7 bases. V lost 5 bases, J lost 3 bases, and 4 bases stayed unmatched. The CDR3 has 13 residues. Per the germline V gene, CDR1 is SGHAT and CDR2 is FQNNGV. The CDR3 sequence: CASSLAVVYEQYF. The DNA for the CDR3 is TGTGCCAGCAGCCTAGCGGTTGTCTACGAGCAGTACTTC.

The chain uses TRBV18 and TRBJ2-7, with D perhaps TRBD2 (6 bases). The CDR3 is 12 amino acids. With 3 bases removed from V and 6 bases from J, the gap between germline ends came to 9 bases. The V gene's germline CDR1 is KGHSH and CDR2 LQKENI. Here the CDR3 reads CASSPIGGEQYF. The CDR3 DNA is TGTGCCAGCTCACCCATCGGGGGCGAGCAGTACTTC.

In DNA, the CDR3 is TGCGCCAGCAGCTTGGGGGGCCGCGAACCCTATGGCTACACCTTC. This codes for CASSLGGREPYGYTF. The chain combines TRBV5-1 with TRBJ1-2, with TRBD1 as a possible D gene (5 bases). Germline V gene sequence: CDR1 SGHRS, CDR2 YFSETQ. The CDR3 contains 15 residues. The V end lost 0 bases, the J end lost 4 bases, and 13 bases lay between the germline ends.

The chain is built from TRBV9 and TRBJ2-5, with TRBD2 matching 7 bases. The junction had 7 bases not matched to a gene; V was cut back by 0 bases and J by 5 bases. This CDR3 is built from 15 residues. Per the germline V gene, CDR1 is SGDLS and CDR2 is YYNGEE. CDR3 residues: CASSVGGTGGETQYF. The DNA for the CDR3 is TGTGCCAGCAGCGTAGGAGGGACCGGGGGGGAGACCCAGTACTTC.

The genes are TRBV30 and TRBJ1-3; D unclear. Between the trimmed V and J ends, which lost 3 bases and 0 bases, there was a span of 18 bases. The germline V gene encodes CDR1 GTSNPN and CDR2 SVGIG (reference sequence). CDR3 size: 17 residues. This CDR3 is CAWSGPRRAPSGNTIYF. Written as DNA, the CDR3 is TGTGCCTGGAGCGGCCCCAGACGGGCACCCTCTGGAAACACCATATATTTT.